The sequence of this T cell receptor (beta chain) was determined in a study of cytomegalovirus exposure and HLA in healthy donors. Study-wide background: In an early release, HLA-typed donors contributed about 79 million unique TCR sequences. Points from the study as a whole: As was reported, the HLA-A and HLA-B alleles of most subjects were accurately predicted from TCR beta sequences. Differences between HLA loci emerged in a later analysis of TCR association rates, with DRB1 most and HLA-C fewest.

The length of the CDR3 is 13 residues. Trimming shortened V by 4 bases and J by 0 bases, and 4 bases separated the two germline ends. Germline assignment: CDR1 MGHDK and CDR2 SYGVNS. Primers: 60 Vbeta forward and 13 Jbeta reverse. TCRdb keeps only in-frame clones here, not all; method: immunoSEQ multiplex PCR. The sample holds some 150,000 clones, roughly three quarters seen once. As regards this clone: What it binds is unknown.

The genes are TRBV25-1 and TRBJ1-5; D gene ambiguous. The sequenced sample consisted of PBMCs. The clonotype originates from a woman between 45 and 65 years old in good health and CMV-seronegative. The CDR3 region is CASSAGSNQPQHF. CDR3 bases: TGTGCCAGCAGTGCCGGTAGCAATCAGCCCCAGCATTTT.